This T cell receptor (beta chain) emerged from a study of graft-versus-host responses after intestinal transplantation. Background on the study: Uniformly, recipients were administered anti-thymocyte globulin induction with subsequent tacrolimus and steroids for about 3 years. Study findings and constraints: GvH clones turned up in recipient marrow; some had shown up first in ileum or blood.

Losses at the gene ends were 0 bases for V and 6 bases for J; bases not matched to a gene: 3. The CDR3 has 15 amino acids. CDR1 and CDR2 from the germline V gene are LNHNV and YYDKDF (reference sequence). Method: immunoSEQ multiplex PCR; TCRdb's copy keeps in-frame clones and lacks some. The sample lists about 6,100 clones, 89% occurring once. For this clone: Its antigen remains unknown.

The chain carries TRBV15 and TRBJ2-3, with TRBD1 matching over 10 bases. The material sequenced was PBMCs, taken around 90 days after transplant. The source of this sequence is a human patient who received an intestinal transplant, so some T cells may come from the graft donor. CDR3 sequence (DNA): TGTGCCACCAGCAGAGAGACAGGGGGCGCGGATACGCAGTATTTT. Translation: CATSRETGGADTQYF.